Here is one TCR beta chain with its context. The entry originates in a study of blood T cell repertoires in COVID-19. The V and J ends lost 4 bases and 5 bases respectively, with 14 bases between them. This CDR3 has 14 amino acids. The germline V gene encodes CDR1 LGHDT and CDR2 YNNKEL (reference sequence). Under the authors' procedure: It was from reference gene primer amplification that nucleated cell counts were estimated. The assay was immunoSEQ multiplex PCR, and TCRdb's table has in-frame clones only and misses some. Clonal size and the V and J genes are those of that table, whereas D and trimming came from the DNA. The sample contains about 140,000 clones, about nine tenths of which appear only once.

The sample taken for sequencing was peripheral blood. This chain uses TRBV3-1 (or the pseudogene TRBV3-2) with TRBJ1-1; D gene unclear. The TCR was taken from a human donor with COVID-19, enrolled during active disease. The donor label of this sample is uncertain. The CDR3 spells CASSPLEVWTEAFF. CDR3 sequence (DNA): TGTGCCAGCAGCCCTCTGGAGGTTTGGACTGAAGCTTTCTTT.